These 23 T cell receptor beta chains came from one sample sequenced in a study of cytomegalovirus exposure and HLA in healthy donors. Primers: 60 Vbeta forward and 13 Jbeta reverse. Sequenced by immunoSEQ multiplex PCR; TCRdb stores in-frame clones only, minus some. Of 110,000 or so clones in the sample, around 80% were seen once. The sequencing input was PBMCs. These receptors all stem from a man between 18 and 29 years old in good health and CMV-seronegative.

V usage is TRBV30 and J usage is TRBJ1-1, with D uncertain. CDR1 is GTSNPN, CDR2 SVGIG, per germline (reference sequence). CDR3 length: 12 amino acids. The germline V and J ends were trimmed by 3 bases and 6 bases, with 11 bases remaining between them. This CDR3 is CAWRRERAEAFF. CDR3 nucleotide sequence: TGTGCCTGGAGGAGGGAAAGGGCTGAAGCTTTCTTT.

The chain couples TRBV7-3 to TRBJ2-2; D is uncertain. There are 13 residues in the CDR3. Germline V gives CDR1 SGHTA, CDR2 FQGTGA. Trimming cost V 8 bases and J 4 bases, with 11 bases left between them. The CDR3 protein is CASGPFSTGELFF. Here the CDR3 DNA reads TGTGCCAGCGGCCCTTTTTCCACCGGGGAGCTGTTTTTT.

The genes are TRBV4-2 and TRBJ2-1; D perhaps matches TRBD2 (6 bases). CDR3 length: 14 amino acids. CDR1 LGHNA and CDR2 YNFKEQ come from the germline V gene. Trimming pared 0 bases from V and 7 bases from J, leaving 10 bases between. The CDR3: CASSQDGRENEQFF. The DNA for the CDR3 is TGTGCCAGCAGCCAAGATGGACGGGAGAATGAGCAGTTCTTC.

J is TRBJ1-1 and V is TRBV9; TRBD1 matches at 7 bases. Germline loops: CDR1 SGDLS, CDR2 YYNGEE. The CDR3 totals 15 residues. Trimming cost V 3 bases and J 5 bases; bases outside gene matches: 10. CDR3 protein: CASSADRARSTEAFF. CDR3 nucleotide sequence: TGTGCCAGCAGCGCAGACAGGGCTCGGAGTACTGAAGCTTTCTTT.

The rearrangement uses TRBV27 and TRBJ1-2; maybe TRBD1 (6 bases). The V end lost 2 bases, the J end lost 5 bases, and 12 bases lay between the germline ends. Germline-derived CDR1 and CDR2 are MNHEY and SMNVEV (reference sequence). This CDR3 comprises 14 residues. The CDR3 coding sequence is TGTGCCAGCAGTTTACAGGGACAACAATATGGCTACACCTTC. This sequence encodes CASSLQGQQYGYTF.

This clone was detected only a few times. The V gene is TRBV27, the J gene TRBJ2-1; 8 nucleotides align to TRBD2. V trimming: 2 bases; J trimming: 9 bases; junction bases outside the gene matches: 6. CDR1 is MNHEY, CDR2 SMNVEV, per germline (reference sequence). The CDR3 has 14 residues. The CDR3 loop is CASSLRFGRGEQFF. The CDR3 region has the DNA TGTGCCAGCAGTTTACGGTTCGGGAGGGGTGAGCAGTTCTTC.

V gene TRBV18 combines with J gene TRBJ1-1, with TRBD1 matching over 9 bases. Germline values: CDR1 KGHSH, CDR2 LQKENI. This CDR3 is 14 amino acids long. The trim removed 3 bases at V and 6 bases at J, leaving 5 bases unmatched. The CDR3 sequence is CASSPSGQGAEAFF. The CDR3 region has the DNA TGTGCCAGCTCACCCTCGGGACAGGGCGCTGAAGCTTTCTTT.

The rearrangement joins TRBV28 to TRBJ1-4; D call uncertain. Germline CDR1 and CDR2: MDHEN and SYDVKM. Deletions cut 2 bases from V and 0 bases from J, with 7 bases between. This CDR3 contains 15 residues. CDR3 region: CASSLAGATNEKLFF. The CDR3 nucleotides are TGTGCCAGCAGTTTAGCCGGGGCAACTAATGAAAAACTGTTTTTT.

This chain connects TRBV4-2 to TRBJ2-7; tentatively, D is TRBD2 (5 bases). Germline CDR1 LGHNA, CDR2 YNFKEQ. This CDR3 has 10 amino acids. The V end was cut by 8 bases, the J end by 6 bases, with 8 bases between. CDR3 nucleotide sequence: TGTGCCAGCGGAGGCACCGAGCAGTACTTC. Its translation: CASGGTEQYF.

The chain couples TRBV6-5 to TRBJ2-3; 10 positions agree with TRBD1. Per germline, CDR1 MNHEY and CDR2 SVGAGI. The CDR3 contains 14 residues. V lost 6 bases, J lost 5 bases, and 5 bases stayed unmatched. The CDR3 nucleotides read TGTGCCAGCAGCAGACAGGGGGCGGGAGATACGCAGTATTTT. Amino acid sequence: CASSRQGAGDTQYF.

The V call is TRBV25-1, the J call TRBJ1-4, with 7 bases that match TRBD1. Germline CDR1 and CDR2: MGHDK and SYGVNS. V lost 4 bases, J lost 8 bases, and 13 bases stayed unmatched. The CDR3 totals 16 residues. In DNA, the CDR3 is TGTGCCAGCAGTGGCCCTCGGACAGGAGGAAAGGAAAAACTGTTTTTT. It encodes CASSGPRTGGKEKLFF.

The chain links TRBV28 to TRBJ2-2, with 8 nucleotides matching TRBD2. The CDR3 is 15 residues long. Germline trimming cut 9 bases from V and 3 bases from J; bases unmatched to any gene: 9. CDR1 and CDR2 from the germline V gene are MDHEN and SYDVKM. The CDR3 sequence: CASSLAGLYTGELFF. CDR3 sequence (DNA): TGTGCCAGTTCCTTAGCGGGACTTTACACCGGGGAGCTGTTTTTT.

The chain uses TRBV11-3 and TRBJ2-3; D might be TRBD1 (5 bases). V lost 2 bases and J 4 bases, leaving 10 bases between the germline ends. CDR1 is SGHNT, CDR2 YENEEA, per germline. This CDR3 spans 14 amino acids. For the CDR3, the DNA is TGTGCCAGCAGCTTATCCTCGACAGCAGATACGCAGTATTTT. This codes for CASSLSSTADTQYF.

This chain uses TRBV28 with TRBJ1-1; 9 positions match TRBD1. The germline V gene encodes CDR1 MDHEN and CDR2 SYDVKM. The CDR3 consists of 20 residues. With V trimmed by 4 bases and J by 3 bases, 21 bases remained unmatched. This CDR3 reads CASSSGQFIGQGMSDTEAFF. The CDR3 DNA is TGTGCCAGCAGTTCAGGTCAGTTTATAGGACAGGGGATGTCAGACACTGAAGCTTTCTTT.

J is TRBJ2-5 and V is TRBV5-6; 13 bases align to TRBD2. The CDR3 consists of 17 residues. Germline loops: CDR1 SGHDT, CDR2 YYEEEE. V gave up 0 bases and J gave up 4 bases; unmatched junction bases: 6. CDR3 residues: CASSLAVLAGGVETQYF. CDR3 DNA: TGTGCCAGCAGCTTGGCCGTACTAGCGGGAGGGGTAGAGACCCAGTACTTC.

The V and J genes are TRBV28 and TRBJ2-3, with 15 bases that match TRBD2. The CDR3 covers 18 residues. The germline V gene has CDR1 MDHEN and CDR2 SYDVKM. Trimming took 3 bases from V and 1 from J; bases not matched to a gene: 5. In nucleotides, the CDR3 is TGTGCCAGCAGTTTCTGGACTAGCGGGAGGGGGGGCACAGATACGCAGTATTTT. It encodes CASSFWTSGRGGTDTQYF.

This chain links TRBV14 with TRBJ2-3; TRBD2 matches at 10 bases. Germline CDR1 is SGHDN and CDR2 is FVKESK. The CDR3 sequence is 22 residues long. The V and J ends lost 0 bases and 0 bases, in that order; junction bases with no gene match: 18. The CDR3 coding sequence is TGTGCCAGCAGCCAAGAAGCTAGAAAGGGTCCTAGCGGGGGTTCAAGCACAGATACGCAGTATTTT. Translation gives CASSQEARKGPSGGSSTDTQYF.

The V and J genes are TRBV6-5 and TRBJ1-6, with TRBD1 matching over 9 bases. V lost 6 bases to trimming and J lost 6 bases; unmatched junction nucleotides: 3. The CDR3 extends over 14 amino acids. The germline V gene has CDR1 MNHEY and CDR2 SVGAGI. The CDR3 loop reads CASRQGASNSPLHF. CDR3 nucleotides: TGTGCCAGCAGACAGGGGGCTAGTAATTCACCCCTCCACTTT.

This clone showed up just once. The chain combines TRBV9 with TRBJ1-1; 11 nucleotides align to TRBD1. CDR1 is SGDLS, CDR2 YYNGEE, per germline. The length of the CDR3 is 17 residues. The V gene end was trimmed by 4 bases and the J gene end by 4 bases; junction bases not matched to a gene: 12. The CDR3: CASSLEVSGTGGTEAFF. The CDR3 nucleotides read TGTGCCAGCAGCCTCGAGGTTTCCGGGACAGGGGGCACTGAAGCTTTCTTT.

CDR3: CASSLGLAGVPDYEQYF. CDR3 DNA: TGTGCCAGCAGCTTGGGACTAGCGGGAGTCCCTGACTACGAGCAGTACTTC. The chain uses TRBV5-4 and TRBJ2-7; 12 bases align to TRBD2. Trimming cost V 0 bases and J 3 bases; bases outside gene matches: 7. The CDR3 loop spans 17 amino acids. CDR1 SGHNT and CDR2 YYREEE come from the germline V gene (reference sequence).

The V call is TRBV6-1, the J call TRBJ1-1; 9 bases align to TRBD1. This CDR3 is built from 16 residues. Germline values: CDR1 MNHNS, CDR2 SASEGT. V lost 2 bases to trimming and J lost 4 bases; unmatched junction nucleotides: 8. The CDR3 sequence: CASSERPGQGITEAFF. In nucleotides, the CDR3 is TGTGCCAGCAGTGAAAGGCCGGGACAGGGAATCACTGAAGCTTTCTTT.

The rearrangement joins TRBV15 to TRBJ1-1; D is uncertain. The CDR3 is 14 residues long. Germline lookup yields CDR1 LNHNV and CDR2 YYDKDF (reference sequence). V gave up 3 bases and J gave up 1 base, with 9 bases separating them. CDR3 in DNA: TGTGCCACCAGCAGCCCCCACAGGAACACTGAAGCTTTCTTT. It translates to CATSSPHRNTEAFF.

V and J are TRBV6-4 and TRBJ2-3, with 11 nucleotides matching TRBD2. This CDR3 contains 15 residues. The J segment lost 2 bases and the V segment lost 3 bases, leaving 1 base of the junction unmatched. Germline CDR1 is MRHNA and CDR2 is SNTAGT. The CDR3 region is CASSELAGATDTQYF. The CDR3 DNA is TGTGCCAGCAGTGAACTAGCGGGAGCCACAGATACGCAGTATTTT.